A selection of T cell receptor beta chains follows, all from one sample in a study of T cell repertoires in cytomegalovirus infection. Their target antigens are unknown. TCRdb itself ran the reads through MiXCR, one entry per CDR3 protein. The table lists around 500,000 distinct CDR3 sequences, about two fifths of them singletons. The sequencing used cultured PBMCs, collected from culture after CMV antigen stimulation. These receptors all stem from a human donor in good health (CMV status not recorded). Some clones in this sample may be carry-over from other donors' samples. Each CDR3 is given without its conserved first and last residue. The order of the fields is CDR3 protein, V gene.

ASSFLEDGYT | TRBV7-2
ASSHNANLDRLNTEAF | TRBV4-1
ASSLDLWETQY | TRBV5-1
ASSLVAGNTGELF | TRBV7-2
ASSRDSNQPQH | TRBV7-2
ASSLDGRLAGAYEQY | TRBV11-3
ASTGGSNEKLF | TRBV6-5
ASSSTGAPDTQY | TRBV5-5
ASSSYRDRGWDEQY | TRBV12-3/TRBV12-4
ASVRGPSTDTQY | TRBV12-3/TRBV12-4
ASSEEVGGRWD | TRBV6-1
SAKTQRKTQY | TRBV20-1
ATSVGGTDTQY | TRBV24-1
ASSFALAGTSNNEQF | TRBV7-9
ASSEGEGGSEAF | TRBV6-1
ASSSSGTGNTEAF | TRBV7-9
ASSEELGAGDTQY | TRBV2
ASSLLSQGNQPQH | TRBV7-8
ASRPRGQGLEKLF | TRBV7-4
ASSQYGTGNTGELF | TRBV6-1
ASSDGAEPNTGELF | TRBV10-1
ASSNLRNTEAF | TRBV7-9
SARRPGRYASTDTQY | TRBV20-1
ASSERGTTDTQY | TRBV2
ASSYGGTAQETQY | TRBV5-1
ASRLDRGNQPQH | TRBV12-3/TRBV12-4
SARDLTSGGTDTQY | TRBV20-1
ASSSSGLGPAEQF | TRBV7-2
ASSYSRSSGENIQY | TRBV6-2/TRBV6-3
ASSSDRNTEAF | TRBV7-2
ASRRTGNSNQPQH | TRBV19
ASSQPPREPTDTQY | TRBV28
ASSFTDRGAETQY | TRBV11-2
SARRGTEVNEKLF | TRBV20-1
ASSLGFGGAYEQY | TRBV7-8
SAIPGLLSSYEQY | TRBV20-1
ASSQWDRAGETQY | TRBV4-1
ASSLAGLGVDQPQH | TRBV5-6
ASSANQGAVYGYT | TRBV19
ASSSAGTSYEQY | TRBV6-5
ASSQDSSTDTQY | TRBV14
ASTSRAALRGIGAF | TRBV6-1
ASSPSERTEAF | TRBV12-3/TRBV12-4
ASSYQGGSYEQY | TRBV7-8
ASSAGQDYGYT | TRBV7-2
SARDGRTHSYNEQF | TRBV20-1